The 20 T cell receptor beta chains presented below share a single source sample, sequenced in a study of CD8+ T cells in alopecia areata. cDNA reverse transcribed from extracted RNA served as the sequencing template. Sequencing was performed with immunoSEQ multiplex PCR; in TCRdb, only in-frame clones are kept and a portion is missing. Here the sample spans fewer than 250,000 clones, just under 65% being singletons. Treatment meaning: oral pan-JAK inhibitor, 5-10 mg twice daily. Specimen: CD4+ T cells sorted from blood, collected between weeks 47 and 50, from a patient treated with tofacitinib. Every receptor here comes from a human donor with alopecia areata.

The chain couples TRBV30 to TRBJ1-2; 8 bases align to TRBD1. The CDR3 runs to 14 residues. V shed 6 bases and J 4 bases; nucleotides not matched to a gene: 10. Germline CDR1 is GTSNPN and CDR2 is SVGIG (reference sequence). Here the CDR3 DNA reads TGTGCCTGTGGACAGGGAAGGAGGATCTATGGCTACACCTTC. This translates into CACGQGRRIYGYTF. Based on the CDR3 plus reference TRBV30 and TRBJ1-2, the full variable domain is SQTIHQWPATLVQPVGSPLSLECTVEGTSNPNLYWYRQAAGRGLQLLFYSVGIGQISSEVPQNLSASRPQDRQFILSSKKLLLSDSGFYLCACGQGRRIYGYTFGSGTRLTVV.

The chain has TRBV15 and TRBJ1-5; 7 bases map to TRBD1. The J segment lost 5 bases and the V segment lost 2 bases, leaving 6 bases of the junction unmatched. The CDR3 totals 15 residues. Germline assignment: CDR1 LNHNV and CDR2 YYDKDF (reference sequence). Here the CDR3 DNA reads TGTGCCACCAGCAGAACTCGGACAGGAGATCAGCCCCAGCATTTT. Protein: CATSRTRTGDQPQHF.

The V and J genes are TRBV14 and TRBJ2-1, with D perhaps being TRBD1 or TRBD2 (5 bases each). Germline CDR1 and CDR2: SGHDN and FVKESK. The CDR3 covers 16 residues. Trimming cost V 4 bases and J 6 bases, with 19 bases left between them. CDR3 residues: CASSPGRTLGGNEQFF. The CDR3 region has the DNA TGTGCCAGCAGCCCAGGCCGGACCCTTGGGGGCAATGAGCAGTTCTTC.

This clone was found a few times. Distinct nucleotide sequences in the sample also encode this CDR3. The rearrangement links TRBV29-1 to TRBJ2-3; no firm D call. Germline CDR1 reads SQVTM; CDR2 reads ANQGSEA. The CDR3 is 12 amino acids. V was trimmed by 2 bases and J by 1 base, leaving 4 bases between them. The DNA of the CDR3 is TGCAGCGTTGAACGGGGCACAGATACGCAGTATTTT. Protein: CSVERGTDTQYF.

The chain carries TRBV29-1 and TRBJ1-2, with 9 bases that match TRBD1. The CDR3 covers 12 residues. Germline V gives CDR1 SQVTM, CDR2 ANQGSEA. V was pared by 7 bases and J by 7 bases, with 7 bases of the junction left unmatched. The CDR3 DNA reads TGCAGCGCCGACAGGGGGTCAGCTGGCTACACCTTC. Its translation: CSADRGSAGYTF.

This clone was seen a handful of times. This same CDR3 is encoded by further DNA sequences in the sample. The J gene is TRBJ1-5, the V gene TRBV7-2; tentatively, D is TRBD1 (5 bases). CDR1 SGHTA and CDR2 FQGNSA come from the germline V gene. The CDR3 covers 13 residues. With 5 bases removed from V and 2 bases from J, the gap between germline ends came to 7 bases. DNA for the CDR3: TGTGCCAGCAGCGTCAGGGGCAATCAGCCCCAGCATTTT. Its translation: CASSVRGNQPQHF.

V gene TRBV30 combines with J gene TRBJ1-5, with unresolved D. Deletions cut 1 base from V and 8 bases from J, with 9 bases between. Germline V gene lookup returns CDR1 GTSNPN and CDR2 SVGIG (reference sequence). CDR3 length equals 12 residues. The CDR3 coding sequence is TGTGCCTGGAGTGGAGGGAAAGAGCCCCAGCATTTT. This sequence encodes CAWSGGKEPQHF.

V and J are TRBV30 and TRBJ1-1; no clear D. CDR3 length equals 13 residues. Trimming took 2 bases from V and 2 from J, leaving 9 bases between them. CDR1 and CDR2 (germline): GTSNPN, SVGIG (reference sequence). CDR3 in amino acids: CAWSLWGNTEAFF. The CDR3 DNA reads TGTGCCTGGAGTTTGTGGGGAAACACTGAAGCTTTCTTT.

The chain couples TRBV2 to TRBJ2-1; D remains unclear. CDR1 and CDR2 from the germline V gene are SNHLY and FYNNEI. The CDR3 is 15 amino acids. Trimming left V 4 bases short and J 0 bases short, with 10 bases between. The CDR3 region is CASSGGESSYNEQFF. CDR3 coding DNA: TGTGCCAGCAGTGGTGGGGAAAGCTCCTACAATGAGCAGTTCTTC.

V gene TRBV30 combines with J gene TRBJ1-4; D is perhaps TRBD1 (5 bases). Looked up from germline, CDR1 is GTSNPN and CDR2 is SVGIG (reference sequence). Trimming cost V 0 bases and J 5 bases, with 13 bases left between them. CDR3 size: 15 residues. The CDR3 is CAWSVPRGYNEKLFF. CDR3 nucleotide sequence: TGTGCCTGGAGTGTACCGAGGGGCTACAATGAAAAACTGTTTTTT. Using reference TRBV30 and TRBJ1-4 for the parts outside the CDR3, the full variable domain is SQTIHQWPATLVQPVGSPLSLECTVEGTSNPNLYWYRQAAGRGLQLLFYSVGIGQISSEVPQNLSASRPQDRQFILSSKKLLLSDSGFYLCAWSVPRGYNEKLFFGSGTQLSVL.

As regards this clone: Other nucleotide sequences from this sample produce the same CDR3. The V gene is TRBV4-3, the J gene TRBJ2-7; no definite D call. This CDR3 region has 14 residues. Trimming shortened V by 1 base and J by 2 bases, and 9 bases separated the two germline ends. Germline-derived CDR1 and CDR2 are LGHNA and YSLEER. CDR3 sequence reads: CASSQGTGTYEQYF. Written as DNA, the CDR3 is TGCGCCAGCAGCCAAGGTACCGGTACCTACGAGCAGTACTTC.

This chain uses TRBV5-1 with TRBJ2-3; D remains unclear. The germline CDR1 and CDR2 sequences are SGHRS and YFSETQ. The V and J ends lost 2 bases and 3 bases respectively, with 13 bases between them. This CDR3 has 15 residues. The CDR3 DNA reads TGCGCCAGCAGCTTACGCGGAATGGGAACAGATACGCAGTATTTT. Translated: CASSLRGMGTDTQYF.

The chain links TRBV12-5 to TRBJ2-3, with D possibly TRBD1 on 6 matching bases. This CDR3 comprises 15 residues. Germline assignment: CDR1 LGHNT and CDR2 FRNRAP. V lost 1 base and J lost 2, with 10 bases in between. The CDR3 spells CASGLGTEYTDTQYF. The CDR3 DNA follows: TGTGCTAGTGGTTTGGGGACAGAGTACACAGATACGCAGTATTTT. Looking up the rest from reference TRBV12-5 and TRBJ2-3 gives the full variable domain: DARVTQTPRHKVTEMGQEVTMRCQPILGHNTVFWYRQTMMQGLELLAYFRNRAPLDDSGMPKDRFSAEMPDATLATLKIQPSEPRDSAVYFCASGLGTEYTDTQYFGPGTRLTVL.

V gene TRBV23-1 combines with J gene TRBJ1-1; 9 bases agree with TRBD1. TRBV23-1 is an ORF, and what it does is uncertain. CDR3 size: 14 residues. V lost 8 bases and J lost 7; bases outside the gene matches: 11. The CDR3 loop is CASLTGGGSGEAFF. The CDR3 region has the DNA TGCGCCAGCTTGACAGGGGGGGGTTCTGGTGAAGCTTTCTTT.

This clone appeared a few times. V usage is TRBV10-3 and J usage is TRBJ1-5; D is unclear. The germline V and J ends were trimmed by 0 bases and 6 bases, with 6 bases remaining between them. Germline CDR1 is ENHRY and CDR2 is SYGVKD. The CDR3 loop spans 13 amino acids. The CDR3 DNA reads TGTGCCATCAGTGAGTCGAGGAGTCAGCCCCAGCATTTT. It codes for CAISESRSQPQHF.

This chain links TRBV4-3 with TRBJ2-1; D may be TRBD2 (7 bases). Trimming left V 6 bases short and J 3 bases short, with 18 bases between. CDR1 is LGHNA and CDR2 is YSLEER in the germline V gene. The CDR3 totals 16 residues. As DNA, the CDR3 is TGCGCCAGCAGTGCGGCTCGGGGGGCCCTCTACAATGAGCAGTTCTTC. Residues: CASSAARGALYNEQFF.

J is TRBJ2-7 and V is TRBV25-1, with 8 bases identical to TRBD1. The CDR3 loop spans 15 amino acids. The J segment lost 7 bases and the V segment lost 2 bases, leaving 10 bases of the junction unmatched. In germline, CDR1 is MGHDK, CDR2 SYGVNS. In DNA form, the CDR3 reads TGTGCCAGCAGTGAAGAGGACAGGGCTCTTTGGGAGCAGTACTTC. Protein product: CASSEEDRALWEQYF.

The chain uses TRBV2 and TRBJ1-5, with 8 bases lining up with TRBD1. Trimming removed 5 bases from V and 3 bases from J; junction bases left unmatched: 6. This CDR3 spans 15 amino acids. The germline CDR1 and CDR2 sequences are SNHLY and FYNNEI. CDR3 residues: CASSPGQAFNQPQHF. The CDR3, as DNA: TGTGCCAGCAGTCCGGGACAGGCCTTCAATCAGCCCCAGCATTTT.

This clone has more than one count but fewer than ten. The chain uses TRBV6-1 and TRBJ2-2; no clear D. CDR3 size: 12 residues. Trimming took 1 base from V and 4 from J, leaving 1 base between them. Germline V CDR1 and CDR2: MNHNS, SASEGT. The CDR3 coding sequence is TGTGCCAGCAGTGAAGGCACCGGGGAGCTGTTTTTT. As protein: CASSEGTGELFF.

The V call is TRBV7-2, the J call TRBJ1-5, with D unclear. The V gene's germline CDR1 is SGHTA and CDR2 FQGNSA. The V end was cut by 1 base, the J end by 2 bases, with 9 bases between. There are 15 residues in the CDR3. CDR3: CASSLDAGGNQPQHF. The CDR3 DNA reads as TGTGCCAGCAGCTTAGATGCTGGAGGCAATCAGCCCCAGCATTTT.